Listed here is a single T cell receptor (beta chain). The CDR3 runs 16 residues. The V end lost 2 bases, the J end lost 0 bases, and 11 bases lay between the germline ends. Germline V CDR1 and CDR2: SNHLY, FYNNEI. This sample stems from a study of control samples from healthy donors and cancer patients. Sequenced by immunoSEQ multiplex PCR; TCRdb stores in-frame clones only, minus some. The profile shows about 120,000 clones, approximately 88% of them singletons. This chain connects TRBV2 to TRBJ1-5; TRBD1 is a possible D gene (6 bases). The specimen sequenced was blood. The sequence derives from a man aged 35 to 55 in good health. The CDR3 DNA follows: TGTGCCAGCAGTGAAAGGGGGGGTCATAGCAATCAGCCCCAGCATTTT. Protein: CASSERGGHSNQPQHF.